Listed below are T cell receptor beta chains from one sample, sequenced in a study of cytomegalovirus exposure and HLA in healthy donors. Sequencing was performed with immunoSEQ multiplex PCR; in TCRdb, only in-frame clones are kept and a portion is missing. The repertoire holds 140,000 to 150,000 clones, around 84% seen once, with about 2.9% in the top ten. Source material: PBMCs. Source of these receptors: a middle-aged man in good health and CMV-seropositive. Each CDR3 is given with its conserved first and last residue. The D gene is left open where the match is weak. Clone size is shown for a subset of rows, as once, few, many or a class of expanded clone.

J gene: TRBJ2-1
clone size: NA
V gene: TRBV19
D gene: TRBD1
CDR3 DNA: TGTGCCAGTAGCTACCAAGCCGGGACAGTGGGGAATGAGCAGTTCTTC
CDR3 protein: CASSYQAGTVGNEQFF

J gene: TRBJ2-5
clone size: NA
V gene: TRBV19
D gene: NA
CDR3 DNA: TGTGCCAGTAGGGGAGGAGAGACCCAGTACTTC
CDR3 protein: CASRGGETQYF

J gene: TRBJ2-4
clone size: NA
V gene: TRBV5-1
D gene: TRBD1
CDR3 DNA: TGCGCCAGCAATGAGGGACAGGGGGCAGCCAAAAACATTCAGTACTTC
CDR3 protein: CASNEGQGAAKNIQYF

J gene: TRBJ2-1
clone size: NA
V gene: TRBV6-6
D gene: TRBD1
CDR3 DNA: TGTGCCAGCAGCCGACAGGGCTATGAGCAGTTCTTC
CDR3 protein: CASSRQGYEQFF

J gene: TRBJ1-2
clone size: NA
V gene: TRBV10-3
D gene: TRBD1
CDR3 DNA: TGTGCCATCAACTCCCCCGACAGGGGCTATGGCTACACCTTC
CDR3 protein: CAINSPDRGYGYTF

J gene: TRBJ1-4
clone size: NA
V gene: TRBV7-9
D gene: NA
CDR3 DNA: TGTGCCAGCAGCCAGACAGTTAATGAAAAACTGTTTTTT
CDR3 protein: CASSQTVNEKLFF

J gene: TRBJ1-2
clone size: NA
V gene: TRBV5-8
D gene: NA
CDR3 DNA: TGTGCCAGCAGCTTGGTACACGGAGATGGCTACACCTTC
CDR3 protein: CASSLVHGDGYTF

J gene: TRBJ2-3
clone size: NA
V gene: TRBV11-2
D gene: TRBD2
CDR3 DNA: TGTGCCAGCAGCTTAACCGAAGCGGGGCAGGATACGCAGTATTTT
CDR3 protein: CASSLTEAGQDTQYF

J gene: TRBJ2-3
clone size: few
V gene: TRBV5-4
D gene: TRBD2
CDR3 DNA: TGTGCCAGCAGCCTCGAACCCCTAGCGGGAGGGGCCCCAGATACGCAGTATTTT
CDR3 protein: CASSLEPLAGGAPDTQYF

J gene: TRBJ2-3
clone size: NA
V gene: TRBV7-3
D gene: TRBD1
CDR3 DNA: TGTGCCAGCAGCTTTGGGGGACAGCTCACAGATACGCAGTATTTT
CDR3 protein: CASSFGGQLTDTQYF

J gene: TRBJ2-7
clone size: NA
V gene: TRBV27
D gene: TRBD2
CDR3 DNA: TGTGCCAGCAGTTTACTAGCGGGGACCTACGAGCAGTACTTC
CDR3 protein: CASSLLAGTYEQYF

J gene: TRBJ2-3
clone size: NA
V gene: TRBV5-1
D gene: NA
CDR3 DNA: TGCGCCAGCAGCGGAACAGGGGATACGCAGTATTTT
CDR3 protein: CASSGTGDTQYF

J gene: TRBJ2-7
clone size: NA
V gene: TRBV5-1
D gene: NA
CDR3 DNA: TGCGCCAGCAGATTAGCCCAGACGAGGGAGCAGTACTTC
CDR3 protein: CASRLAQTREQYF

J gene: TRBJ2-7
clone size: NA
V gene: TRBV11-2
D gene: TRBD1
CDR3 DNA: TGTGCCGGTGGGAACAGGGGGAAGGGTGACGAGCAGTACTTC
CDR3 protein: CAGGNRGKGDEQYF

J gene: TRBJ2-5
clone size: NA
V gene: TRBV11-2
D gene: TRBD2
CDR3 DNA: TGTGCCAGCAGCTTAGGAGTTATTACTAGCGGGAGTGGCGGGGAGACCCAGTACTTC
CDR3 protein: CASSLGVITSGSGGETQYF

J gene: TRBJ2-5
clone size: once
V gene: TRBV11-2
D gene: TRBD1
CDR3 DNA: TGTGCCAGCAGCCTCGGGACAGTCCAAGAGACCCAGTACTTC
CDR3 protein: CASSLGTVQETQYF

J gene: TRBJ1-4
clone size: NA
V gene: TRBV7-2
D gene: TRBD1
CDR3 DNA: TGTGCCAGCAGCTTAGAAGAGGACAGGGTCATGAATGAAAAACTGTTTTTT
CDR3 protein: CASSLEEDRVMNEKLFF

J gene: TRBJ1-4
clone size: NA
V gene: TRBV30
D gene: NA
CDR3 DNA: TGTGCCTGGAGTGGTGGGCTTAATGAAAAACTGTTTTTT
CDR3 protein: CAWSGGLNEKLFF

J gene: TRBJ1-5
clone size: once
V gene: TRBV7-2
D gene: NA
CDR3 DNA: TGTGCCAGCAGCTTAGGGGACACGGCTAATCAGCCCCAGCATTTT
CDR3 protein: CASSLGDTANQPQHF

J gene: TRBJ1-5
clone size: NA
V gene: TRBV18
D gene: NA
CDR3 DNA: TGTGCCAGCTCACTCATAGGACCAGGGATTGGTCAGCCCCAGCATTTT
CDR3 protein: CASSLIGPGIGQPQHF

J gene: TRBJ2-1
clone size: NA
V gene: TRBV28
D gene: TRBD2
CDR3 DNA: TGTGCCAGCAGTTTAGGGGCTAGCGGGAGTGTCGGTGAGCAGTTCTTC
CDR3 protein: CASSLGASGSVGEQFF

J gene: TRBJ2-3
clone size: NA
V gene: TRBV9
D gene: NA
CDR3 DNA: TGTGCCAGCGGGCGGACTCCAACAGATACGCAGTATTTT
CDR3 protein: CASGRTPTDTQYF

J gene: TRBJ1-1
clone size: NA
V gene: TRBV25-1
D gene: NA
CDR3 DNA: TGTGCCAGCAGGGCCCCTGGCATGGGCGCTGAAGCTTTCTTT
CDR3 protein: CASRAPGMGAEAFF

J gene: TRBJ2-2
clone size: NA
V gene: TRBV5-6
D gene: TRBD1
CDR3 DNA: TGTGCCAGCAGCCCCCCAGGGGGTCCAGGCGGGGAGCTGTTTTTT
CDR3 protein: CASSPPGGPGGELFF

J gene: TRBJ2-1
clone size: once
V gene: TRBV9
D gene: NA
CDR3 DNA: TGTGCCAGCAGCGTAGGAGGGAGTGAGCAGTTCTTC
CDR3 protein: CASSVGGSEQFF

J gene: TRBJ2-7
clone size: NA
V gene: TRBV6-1
D gene: NA
CDR3 DNA: TGTGCCAGCAGTGAAGGATTTTCCTCCTACGAGCAGTACTTC
CDR3 protein: CASSEGFSSYEQYF

J gene: TRBJ1-4
clone size: once
V gene: TRBV7-8
D gene: NA
CDR3 DNA: TGTGCCAGCAGCTTAGCTAGAGCAACTAATGAAAAACTGTTTTTT
CDR3 protein: CASSLARATNEKLFF

J gene: TRBJ2-5
clone size: NA
V gene: TRBV9
D gene: NA
CDR3 DNA: TGTGCCAGCAGCGCAACTGAAGAGACCCAGTACTTC
CDR3 protein: CASSATEETQYF

J gene: TRBJ2-7
clone size: NA
V gene: TRBV13
D gene: TRBD2
CDR3 DNA: TGTGCCAGCAGCTTAGGTCTAGGGGGACTAGCGGGAGTACCCGAGCAGTACTTC
CDR3 protein: CASSLGLGGLAGVPEQYF

J gene: TRBJ1-4
clone size: NA
V gene: TRBV18
D gene: TRBD1
CDR3 DNA: TGTGCCAGCTCACAAGCAGGGGGAAACGAAAAACTGTTTTTT
CDR3 protein: CASSQAGGNEKLFF

J gene: TRBJ1-3
clone size: few
V gene: TRBV10-3
D gene: NA
CDR3 DNA: TGTGCCATCAGTGAGTTCGGACAGACCGGCTCTGGAAACACCATATATTTT
CDR3 protein: CAISEFGQTGSGNTIYF

J gene: TRBJ2-3
clone size: NA
V gene: TRBV19
D gene: TRBD2
CDR3 DNA: TGTGCCAGTAGTATGGGACTAGCGGGATCAGATACGCAGTATTTT
CDR3 protein: CASSMGLAGSDTQYF

J gene: TRBJ2-1
clone size: once
V gene: TRBV30
D gene: NA
CDR3 DNA: TGTGCCTGGAGCGTTGCCGGGAGTCCCTTCGGTTCCTACAATGAGCAGTTCTTC
CDR3 protein: CAWSVAGSPFGSYNEQFF

J gene: TRBJ2-7
clone size: NA
V gene: TRBV5-5
D gene: NA
CDR3 DNA: TGTGCCAGCAGCTTAGGAGACAGCGCCTCGACCGAGCAGTACTTC
CDR3 protein: CASSLGDSASTEQYF

J gene: TRBJ2-1
clone size: NA
V gene: TRBV10-1
D gene: TRBD2
CDR3 DNA: TGCGCCAGCAGTGATGGTAGCGGGACGCTCAATGAGCAGTTCTTC
CDR3 protein: CASSDGSGTLNEQFF

J gene: TRBJ2-7
clone size: NA
V gene: TRBV28
D gene: TRBD1
CDR3 DNA: TGTGCCAGCAGTAACCGGGACAGGGACTACGAGCAGTACTTC
CDR3 protein: CASSNRDRDYEQYF

J gene: TRBJ1-1
clone size: few
V gene: TRBV7-9
D gene: NA
CDR3 DNA: TGTTCCAGCAGCTTAGCGGGGGGGGCGGAGGCTGCTTTCTTT
CDR3 protein: CSSSLAGGAEAAFF

J gene: TRBJ2-7
clone size: NA
V gene: TRBV11-1
D gene: TRBD2
CDR3 DNA: TGTGCCAGCAGCCCTATTGGGAGGGCCTACGAGCAGTACTTC
CDR3 protein: CASSPIGRAYEQYF

J gene: TRBJ2-3
clone size: NA
V gene: TRBV5-6
D gene: TRBD2
CDR3 DNA: TGTGCCAGCAGCTTCGGACTAGCGGAGCGCACAGATACGCAGTATTTT
CDR3 protein: CASSFGLAERTDTQYF

J gene: TRBJ2-3
clone size: NA
V gene: TRBV7-9
D gene: TRBD2
CDR3 DNA: TGTGCCAGCAGCTTAGCAGCTAGCGGGAGCGGGGCTACGCAGTATTTT
CDR3 protein: CASSLAASGSGATQYF